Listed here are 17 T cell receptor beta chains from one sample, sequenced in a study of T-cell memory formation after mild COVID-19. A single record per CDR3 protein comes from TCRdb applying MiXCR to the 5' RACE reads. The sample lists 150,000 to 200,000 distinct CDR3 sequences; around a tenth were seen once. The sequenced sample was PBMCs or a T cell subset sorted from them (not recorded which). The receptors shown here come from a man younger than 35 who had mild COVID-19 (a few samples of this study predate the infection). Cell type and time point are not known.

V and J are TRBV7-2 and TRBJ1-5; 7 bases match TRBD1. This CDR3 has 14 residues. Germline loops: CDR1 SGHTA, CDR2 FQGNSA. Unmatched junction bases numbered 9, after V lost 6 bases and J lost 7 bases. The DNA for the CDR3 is TGTGCCAGCAGTCACGACAGGGCCGGGCAGCCCCAGCATTTT. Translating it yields CASSHDRAGQPQHF. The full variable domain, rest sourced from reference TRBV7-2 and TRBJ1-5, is GAGVSQSPSNKVTEKGKDVELRCDPISGHTALYWYRQSLGQGLEFLIYFQGNSAPDKSGLPSDRFSAERTGGSVSTLTIQRTQQEDSAVYLCASSHDRAGQPQHFGDGTRLSIL.

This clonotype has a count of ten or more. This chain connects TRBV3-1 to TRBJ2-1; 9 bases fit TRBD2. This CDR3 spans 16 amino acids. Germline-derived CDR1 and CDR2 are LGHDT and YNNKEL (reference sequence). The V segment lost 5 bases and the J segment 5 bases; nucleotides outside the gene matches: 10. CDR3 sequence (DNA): TGTGCCAGCAGCTTTCCCGAGCGGGGGGACGACAATGAGCAGTTCTTC. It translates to CASSFPERGDDNEQFF.

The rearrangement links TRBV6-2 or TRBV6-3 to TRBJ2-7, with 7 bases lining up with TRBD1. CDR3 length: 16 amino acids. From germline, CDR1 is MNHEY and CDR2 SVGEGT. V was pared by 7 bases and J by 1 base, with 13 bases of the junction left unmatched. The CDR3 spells CASTSPPGQFSYEQYF. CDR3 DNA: TGTGCCAGCACCTCCCCTCCGGGACAGTTTTCCTACGAGCAGTACTTC.

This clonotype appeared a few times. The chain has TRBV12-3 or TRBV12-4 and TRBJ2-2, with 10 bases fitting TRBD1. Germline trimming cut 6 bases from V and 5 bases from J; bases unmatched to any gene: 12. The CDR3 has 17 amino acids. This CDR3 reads CASSPGTGDRRTGELFF. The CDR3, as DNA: TGTGCCAGCAGCCCCGGGACAGGGGACAGGAGGACCGGGGAGCTGTTTTTT.

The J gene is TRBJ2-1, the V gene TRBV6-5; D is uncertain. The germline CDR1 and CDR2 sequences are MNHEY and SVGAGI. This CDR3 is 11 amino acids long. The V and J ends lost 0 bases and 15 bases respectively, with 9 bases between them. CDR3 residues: CASSYSARWFF. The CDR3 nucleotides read TGTGCCAGCAGTTACTCAGCCCGCTGGTTCTTC.

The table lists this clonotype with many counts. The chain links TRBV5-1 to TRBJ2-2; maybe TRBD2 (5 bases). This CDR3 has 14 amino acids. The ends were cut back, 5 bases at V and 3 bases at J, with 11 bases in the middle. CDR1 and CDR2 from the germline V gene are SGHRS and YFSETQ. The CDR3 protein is CASRQTGYTGELFF. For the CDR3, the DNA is TGCGCCAGCAGGCAAACGGGGTACACCGGGGAGCTGTTTTTT.

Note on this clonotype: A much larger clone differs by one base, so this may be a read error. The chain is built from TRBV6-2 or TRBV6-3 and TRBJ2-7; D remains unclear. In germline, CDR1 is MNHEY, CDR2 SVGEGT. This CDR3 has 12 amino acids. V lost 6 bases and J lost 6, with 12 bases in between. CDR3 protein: CASRSALSEQYV. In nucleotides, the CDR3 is TGTGCCAGCAGGTCAGCCCTCAGCGAGCAGTACGTC.

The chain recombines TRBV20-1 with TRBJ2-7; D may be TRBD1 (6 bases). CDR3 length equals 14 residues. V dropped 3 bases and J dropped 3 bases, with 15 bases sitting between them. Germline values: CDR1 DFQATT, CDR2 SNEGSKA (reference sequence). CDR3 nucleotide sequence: TGCAGTGCTAGCCGCCAGGGGAGCGACTACGAGCAGTACTTC. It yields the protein CSASRQGSDYEQYF.

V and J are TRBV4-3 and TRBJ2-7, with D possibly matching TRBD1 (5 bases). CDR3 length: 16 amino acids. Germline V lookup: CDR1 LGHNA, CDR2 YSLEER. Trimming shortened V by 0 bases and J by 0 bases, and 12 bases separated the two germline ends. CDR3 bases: TGCGCCAGCAGCCAAGATCTGACAGAATTCTCCTACGAGCAGTACTTC. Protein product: CASSQDLTEFSYEQYF.

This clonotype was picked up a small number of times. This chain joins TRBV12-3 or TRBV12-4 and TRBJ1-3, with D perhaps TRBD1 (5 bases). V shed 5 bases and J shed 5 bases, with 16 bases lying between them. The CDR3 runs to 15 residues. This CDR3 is CASSRDSSRRNTIYF. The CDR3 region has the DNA TGTGCCAGCAGTCGCGACAGCTCCCGACGAAACACCATATATTTT.

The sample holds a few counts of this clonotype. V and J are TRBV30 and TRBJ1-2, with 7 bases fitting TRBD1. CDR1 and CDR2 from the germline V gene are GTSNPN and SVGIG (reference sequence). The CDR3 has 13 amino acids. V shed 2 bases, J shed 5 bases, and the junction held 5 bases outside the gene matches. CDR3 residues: CAWSPTGAYGYTF. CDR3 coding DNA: TGTGCCTGGAGTCCCACAGGGGCTTATGGCTACACCTTC.

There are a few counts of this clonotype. The CDR3: CASSPGQGRSGANVLTF. The CDR3 coding sequence is TGTGCCAGCAGTCCGGGACAGGGCCGCTCTGGGGCCAACGTCCTGACTTTC. The rearrangement links TRBV12-3 or TRBV12-4 to TRBJ2-6; TRBD1 matches 9 bases. The length of the CDR3 is 17 residues. V gave up 5 bases and J gave up 0 bases; unmatched junction bases: 5.

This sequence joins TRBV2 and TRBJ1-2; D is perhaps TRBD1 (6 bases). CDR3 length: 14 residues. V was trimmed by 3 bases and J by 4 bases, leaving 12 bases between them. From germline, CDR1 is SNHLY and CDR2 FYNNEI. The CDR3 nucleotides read TGTGCCAGCAGTGATCAGGGGATGACCTATGGCTACACCTTC. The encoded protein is CASSDQGMTYGYTF.

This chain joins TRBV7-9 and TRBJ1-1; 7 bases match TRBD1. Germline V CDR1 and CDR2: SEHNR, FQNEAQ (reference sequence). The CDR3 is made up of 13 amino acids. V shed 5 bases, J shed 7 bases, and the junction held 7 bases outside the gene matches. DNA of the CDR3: TGTGCCAGCAGCCTACAACAGGGGTTTGAAGCTTTCTTT. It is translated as CASSLQQGFEAFF.

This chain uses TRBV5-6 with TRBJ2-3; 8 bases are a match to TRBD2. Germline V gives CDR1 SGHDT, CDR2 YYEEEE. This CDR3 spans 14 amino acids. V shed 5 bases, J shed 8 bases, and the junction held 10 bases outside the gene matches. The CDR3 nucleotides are TGTGCCAGCAGTCCGTATTCGGGGGGGCCTACGCAGTATTTT. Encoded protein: CASSPYSGGPTQYF.

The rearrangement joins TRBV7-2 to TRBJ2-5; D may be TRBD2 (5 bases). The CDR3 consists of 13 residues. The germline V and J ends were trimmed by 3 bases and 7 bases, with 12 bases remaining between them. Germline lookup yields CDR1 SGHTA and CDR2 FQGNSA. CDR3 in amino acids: CASSFDKEATQYF. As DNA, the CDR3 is TGTGCCAGCAGCTTTGACAAGGAGGCGACCCAGTACTTC.

For the CDR3, the DNA is TGCGCCAGCAGCCAAGACGGCAGGGACGTCCCAGCCATCTCTGGAAACACCATATATTTT. Protein: CASSQDGRDVPAISGNTIYF. V usage is TRBV4-3 and J usage is TRBJ1-3; TRBD1 is a possible D gene (5 bases). CDR3 length: 20 amino acids. The germline gives CDR1 LGHNA, CDR2 YSLEER. V lost 0 bases, J lost 0 bases, and 21 bases lay in between.